The sequence of this T cell receptor (beta chain) was determined in a study of cytomegalovirus exposure and HLA in healthy donors. Comment on this clone: The antigen remains unidentified.

PCR primers comprised 60 Vbeta and 13 Jbeta primers. This table comes from immunoSEQ multiplex PCR, and its TCRdb copy is limited to in-frame clones, with some not included. The sample contains roughly 130,000 clones, roughly 79% of which appear only once. Germline CDR1 MNHEY, CDR2 SMNVEV (reference sequence). Trimming cost V 2 bases and J 0 bases, with 11 bases left between them. The CDR3 has 16 residues. Study outcomes and limitations: CMV serostatus was the only recorded immune exposure for donors.

The source is a man younger than 35 in good health and CMV-seronegative. The chain couples TRBV27 to TRBJ2-1; the D gene is possibly TRBD2 (7 bases). Specimen: PBMCs. In nucleotides, the CDR3 is TGTGCCAGCAGTTTAGGGGGAGGGGGCTCCTACAATGAGCAGTTCTTC. Amino acids: CASSLGGGGSYNEQFF.